This T cell receptor (beta chain) stems from a study of cytomegalovirus exposure and HLA in healthy donors. General study results and limits: Immune exposure information available was restricted to CMV serostatus.

Germline V CDR1 and CDR2: LGHNA, YSLEER. This CDR3 region has 15 residues. V gave up 1 base and J gave up 6 bases; unmatched junction bases: 4. Points on this clone: Antigen specificity is unknown.

Primers for the PCR totalled 60 Vbeta and 13 Jbeta. TCRdb's table, derived via immunoSEQ multiplex PCR, lists solely in-frame clones and lacks some. The repertoire holds about 180,000 clones, with approximately 81% as singletons. The sequence was collected from a female donor in good health and CMV-seronegative. The V and J genes are TRBV4-3 and TRBJ2-1; the match to TRBD2 covers 9 bases. Sequencing was done on a sample of PBMCs. Written as DNA, the CDR3 is TGCGCCAGCAGCCAAGGACTAGCGGCGAGCAATGAGCAGTTCTTC. Its protein is CASSQGLAASNEQFF.